What follows describes a single TCR beta chain. Its antigen remains unknown. A junction boundary mismatches the germline segment, possibly from a read error. These data come from a study of T-cell memory formation after mild COVID-19. Whole-study results and caveats: Clones contracting day 15 to 85 were balanced CD4/CD8; later expanders leaned CD4+.

This CDR3 has 15 amino acids. Per the germline V gene, CDR1 is SSHAT and CDR2 is FNYEAQ (reference sequence). TCRdb re-derived calls from the 5' RACE reads in MiXCR, one entry per CDR3 protein. This sample has 350,000 to 500,000 distinct CDR3 sequences, with less than 25% found just once. The specimen sequenced was PBMCs or a T cell subset sorted from them (not recorded which). The source is an adult woman who had mild COVID-19 (a few samples of this study predate the infection). Cell type and time point are not known. The chain links TRBV7-7 to TRBJ2-7, with TRBD2 identical over 11 bases. The chain's CDR3 is CASSRPVAGGYEQYF. CDR3 DNA sequence: TGTGCTAGCAGCCGCCCAGTAGCGGGAGGGTACGAGCAGTACTTC.